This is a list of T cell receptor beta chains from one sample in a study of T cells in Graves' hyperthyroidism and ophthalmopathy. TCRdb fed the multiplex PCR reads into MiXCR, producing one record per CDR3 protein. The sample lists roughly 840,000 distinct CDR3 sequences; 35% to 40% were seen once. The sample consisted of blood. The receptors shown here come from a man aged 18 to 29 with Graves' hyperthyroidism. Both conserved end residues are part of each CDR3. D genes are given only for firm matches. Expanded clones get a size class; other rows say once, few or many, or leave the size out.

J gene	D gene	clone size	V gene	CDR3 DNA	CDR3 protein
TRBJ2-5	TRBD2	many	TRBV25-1	TGTGCCAGCAGGAGGGAGGGGCTCCAATACTTC	CASRREGLQYF
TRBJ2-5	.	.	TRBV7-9	TGTGCCAGCAGCTTAGAGCTGGACGGCGGAGAGACCCAGTACTTC	CASSLELDGGETQYF
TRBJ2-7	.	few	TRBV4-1	TGCGCCAGCAGCCTCTCCGGGCTAAGCTCCTACGAGCAGTACTTC	CASSLSGLSSYEQYF
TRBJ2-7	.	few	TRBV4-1	TGCGCCAGCAGCCAAAGAGGGGGTGCCTACGAGCAGTACTTC	CASSQRGGAYEQYF
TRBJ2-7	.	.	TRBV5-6	TGTGCCAGCAGCTCCCTGGAAGGGGTTCTCTACGAGCAGTACTTC	CASSSLEGVLYEQYF
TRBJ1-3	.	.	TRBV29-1	TGCAGCGTTCTCCGGTCTACAGGGACCCAAAACTATGGAAACACCATATATTTT	CSVLRSTGTQNYGNTIYF
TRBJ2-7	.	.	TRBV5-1	TGCGCCAGCAGCTTGGAATTAGGGGGTCTGGACGAGCAGTACTTC	CASSLELGGLDEQYF
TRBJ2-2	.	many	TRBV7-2	TGTGCCAGCAGCTTAGCGCTCGACATCGGGGAGCTGTTTTTT	CASSLALDIGELFF
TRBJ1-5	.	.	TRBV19	TGTGCCAGTAGTTGGTCCCCCCTTGGGAATCAGCCCCAGCATTTT	CASSWSPLGNQPQHF
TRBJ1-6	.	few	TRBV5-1	TGCGCCAGCAGCCAGGGACGGAATAATTCACCCCTCCACTTT	CASSQGRNNSPLHF